One and the same sample provided the 13 T cell receptor beta chains below, sequenced in a study of T cell responses to AZD1222 COVID-19 vaccine. Profiled with immunoSEQ multiplex PCR; TCRdb holds only in-frame clones, not every one. The sample carries 150,000 or so clones, roughly 91% recorded once. The specimen was peripheral blood, collected on day 0 of AZD1222 vaccination. The receptors come from an adult in good health.

Only one count was recorded for this clone. The chain combines TRBV7-9 with TRBJ1-1; the D gene is possibly TRBD1 (6 bases). Deletions cut 2 bases from V and 1 base from J, with 8 bases between. Per the germline V gene, CDR1 is SEHNR and CDR2 is FQNEAQ (reference sequence). The CDR3 runs to 14 residues. CDR3 protein: CASSLSGANTEAFF. CDR3 DNA: TGTGCCAGCAGCTTATCAGGGGCGAACACTGAAGCTTTCTTT.

The rearrangement joins TRBV18 to TRBJ2-7, with D hard to call. Trimming left V 4 bases short and J 6 bases short, with 7 bases between. Germline lookup yields CDR1 KGHSH and CDR2 LQKENI. This CDR3 is built from 11 residues. CDR3 in DNA: TGTGCCAGCTCACATAGTGGCGAGCAGTACTTC. This codes for CASSHSGEQYF.

The V and J genes are TRBV20-1 and TRBJ1-4; no definite D call. The V gene's germline CDR1 is DFQATT and CDR2 SNEGSKA (reference sequence). The CDR3 length is 14 residues. The germline V and J ends were trimmed by 3 bases and 0 bases, with 8 bases remaining between them. In nucleotides, the CDR3 is TGCAGTGCTAGTGTGGGTGCAACTAATGAAAAACTGTTTTTT. Encoded protein: CSASVGATNEKLFF.

This clone was detected once. The J gene is TRBJ2-1, the V gene TRBV7-2, with D possibly being TRBD2 (7 bases). CDR1 and CDR2 from the germline V gene are SGHTA and FQGNSA. Trimming took off 5 bases at V and 4 bases at J, with 18 bases between the two ends. CDR3 length: 16 amino acids. The CDR3 here is CASSPGGGGPYNEQFF. For the CDR3, the DNA is TGTGCCAGCAGCCCGGGGGGCGGGGGCCCATACAATGAGCAGTTCTTC.

The chain is built from TRBV19 and TRBJ2-7; tentative D call: TRBD1 (6 bases). V was clipped by 4 bases and J by 4 bases, with 14 bases between them. This CDR3 has 14 amino acids. Germline values: CDR1 LNHDA, CDR2 SQIVND (reference sequence). CDR3 loop: CASSRTVTDYEQYF. CDR3 coding DNA: TGTGCCAGTAGTAGGACAGTAACCGATTACGAGCAGTACTTC.

The chain carries TRBV5-1 and TRBJ2-3; D is undetermined. Germline V CDR1 and CDR2: SGHRS, YFSETQ. The V and J ends lost 0 bases and 5 bases respectively, with 4 bases between them. The CDR3 extends over 12 amino acids. In nucleotides, the CDR3 is TGCGCCAGCAGCTTGGTCCTAGATACGCAGTATTTT. Protein product: CASSLVLDTQYF.

The chain is built from TRBV19 and TRBJ2-1; either TRBD1 or TRBD2 may supply D (5 bases each). V lost 1 base and J 8 bases, leaving 21 bases between the germline ends. The CDR3 loop spans 17 amino acids. CDR1 and CDR2 from the germline V gene are LNHDA and SQIVND (reference sequence). CDR3: CASSIGTTGSSRDEQFF. The CDR3 DNA is TGTGCCAGTAGTATAGGAACAACAGGCTCTAGCAGGGATGAGCAGTTCTTC.

The V and J genes are TRBV5-1 and TRBJ2-1; 10 nucleotides agree with TRBD2. The germline CDR1 and CDR2 sequences are SGHRS and YFSETQ. The CDR3 has 17 residues. With V trimmed by 3 bases and J by 7 bases, 13 bases remained unmatched. The CDR3 region has the DNA TGCGCCAGCAGCTACAACCCTACTAGCGGGGCTAGTAATGAGCAGTTCTTC. Its translation: CASSYNPTSGASNEQFF.

This sequence joins TRBV7-6 and TRBJ1-2; D not certain. With 0 bases removed from V and 6 bases from J, the gap between germline ends came to 8 bases. Looked up from germline, CDR1 is SGHVS and CDR2 is FNYEAQ. The CDR3 runs 13 residues. CDR3 DNA: TGTGCCAGCAGCTTAGCGCCCGGTGATGGCTACACCTTC. Residues: CASSLAPGDGYTF.

The rearrangement links TRBV19 to TRBJ1-2, with D uncertain. V was pared by 1 base and J by 7 bases, with 13 bases between. Germline values: CDR1 LNHDA, CDR2 SQIVND (reference sequence). The length of the CDR3 is 14 residues. In DNA, the CDR3 is TGTGCCAGTAGTATAGCCCAAGAGACGTCTGGCTACACCTTC. Translating gives CASSIAQETSGYTF.

This clone has just one count. V and J are TRBV30 and TRBJ2-3, with 11 bases identical to TRBD2. CDR1 and CDR2 from the germline V gene are GTSNPN and SVGIG (reference sequence). CDR3 length: 16 amino acids. J lost 2 bases, V lost 0 bases, and 4 bases had no gene match. The CDR3, as DNA: TGTGCCTGGAGTGTAGGTAGCGGGAGGGTCACAGATACGCAGTATTTT. This codes for CAWSVGSGRVTDTQYF.

This clone was detected only a few times. The chain is built from TRBV6-5 and TRBJ2-7, with D possibly TRBD2 on 6 matching bases. Germline lookup yields CDR1 MNHEY and CDR2 SVGAGI. This CDR3 is built from 13 residues. The V gene lost 2 bases and the J gene lost 3 bases, with 8 bases spanning the gap. The CDR3 DNA reads as TGTGCCAGCAGTTACGGGGGGAACTACGAGCAGTACTTC. Its protein is CASSYGGNYEQYF.

J is TRBJ2-3 and V is TRBV9; D is unresolved. The V end was cut by 0 bases, the J end by 6 bases, with 11 bases between. CDR1 SGDLS and CDR2 YYNGEE come from the germline V gene. The CDR3 length is 14 residues. CDR3 bases: TGTGCCAGCAGCGTAGATGGCGGTACGGATACGCAGTATTTT. It yields the protein CASSVDGGTDTQYF.